Detailed here is one TCR beta chain. Its antigen is unidentified. The data derive from a study of graft-versus-host responses after intestinal transplantation. Study-wide background: Isolated intestinal, liver-intestinal, or multivisceral transplants had been given to the recipients.

Findings and limits, study-wide: The study found high graft-versus-host to host-versus-graft clonal ratios in allografts of patients with graft-donor T cell macrochimerism.

CDR1 and CDR2 (germline): MNHEY, SVGAGI. The V gene lost 10 bases and the J gene lost 6 bases, with 19 bases spanning the gap. CDR3 length: 14 residues. Data came from immunoSEQ multiplex PCR; TCRdb stores just in-frame clones and leaves some out. The sample gives 70,000 to 80,000 clones, 90% of which show up once; 1.3% is in the top ten. The starting material was unstimulated CD8+ T cells sorted from spleen or lymph node cells, obtained before intestinal transplant. This chain joins TRBV6-5 and TRBJ2-1; D might be TRBD1 or TRBD2, each matching 7 bases. The TCR was taken from a human donor who received an intestinal transplant. CDR3 sequence: CAIRGRGSSNEQFF. In DNA form, the CDR3 reads TGTGCCATCAGGGGGAGGGGATCTTCCAATGAGCAGTTCTTC.